The 21 T cell receptor beta chains presented below share a single source sample, sequenced in a study of identical twins. TCRdb processed the 5' RACE reads anew with MiXCR; each CDR3 protein has one entry. The sample has about 530,000 distinct CDR3 sequences, 20% to 25% seen once. The data also belong to a second study, concerning yellow fever vaccine responses in identical twins.

Specimen: CD4+ T cells sorted from blood. All receptors derive from a woman under 30 in good health.

This clonotype has a handful of counts. The V call is TRBV5-6, the J call TRBJ2-2; 8 nucleotides align to TRBD2. With V trimmed by 4 bases and J by 4 bases, 6 bases remained unmatched. There are 15 residues in the CDR3. Germline V gives CDR1 SGHDT, CDR2 YYEEEE. The CDR3 DNA reads TGTGCCAGCAGCAATAGCGGGGTTGGCACCGGGGAGCTGTTTTTT. The encoded protein is CASSNSGVGTGELFF. The variable domain in full, with the rest retrieved from reference TRBV5-6 and TRBJ2-2, is DAGVTQSPTHLIKTRGQQVTLRCSPKSGHDTVSWYQQALGQGPQFIFQYYEEEERQRGNFPDRFSGHQFPNYSSELNVNALLLGDSALYLCASSNSGVGTGELFFGEGSRLTVL.

The rearrangement uses TRBV18 and TRBJ2-1; tentatively, D is TRBD2 (5 bases). This CDR3 is 16 amino acids long. Germline assignment: CDR1 KGHSH and CDR2 LQKENI. Trimming removed 1 base from V and 9 bases from J, with 19 bases in between. The CDR3 DNA follows: TGTGCCAGCTCACCACGGAGGAGCTTACTTGGAGGTGAGCAGTTCTTC. It yields the protein CASSPRRSLLGGEQFF. Full variable domain (missing parts from reference TRBV18 and TRBJ2-1): NAGVMQNPRHLVRRRGQEARLRCSPMKGHSHVYWYRQLPEEGLKFMVYLQKENIIDESGMPKERFSAEFPKEGPSILRIQQVVRGDSAAYFCASSPRRSLLGGEQFFGPGTRLTVL.

This chain links TRBV10-3 with TRBJ2-2; D is ambiguous. The CDR3 is 13 residues long. Germline V gene data show CDR1 as ENHRY and CDR2 as SYGVKD. V was cut by 4 bases and J by 1 base, with 4 bases left in between. CDR3 nucleotide sequence: TGTGCCATCAGTGTTGGGAACACCGGGGAGCTGTTTTTT. Protein: CAISVGNTGELFF.

The table lists this clonotype with a few counts. This sequence joins TRBV9 and TRBJ2-1, with 9 positions matching TRBD2. The CDR3 runs 16 residues. The germline V gene encodes CDR1 SGDLS and CDR2 YYNGEE. J gave up 7 bases and V 2 bases, and 10 bases lay outside the gene matches. Written as DNA, the CDR3 is TGTGCCAGCAGCGTTCAAGGCGGGAGGGTAGGGAATGAGCAGTTCTTC. Protein product: CASSVQGGRVGNEQFF. Filled out from reference TRBV9 and TRBJ2-1, the complete variable domain reads DSGVTQTPKHLITATGQRVTLRCSPRSGDLSVYWYQQSLDQGLQFLIQYYNGEERAKGNILERFSAQQFPDLHSELNLSSLELGDSALYFCASSVQGGRVGNEQFFGPGTRLTVL.

There are a few counts of this clonotype. The rearrangement joins TRBV18 to TRBJ2-4; D gene ambiguous. Per germline, CDR1 KGHSH and CDR2 LQKENI. V gave up 0 bases and J gave up 5 bases, with 11 bases separating them. This CDR3 has 15 residues. This CDR3 is CASSPPGQPENIQYF. The CDR3 DNA reads TGTGCCAGCTCACCACCCGGTCAACCCGAAAACATTCAGTACTTC.

This clonotype has ten or more counts. V usage is TRBV11-3 and J usage is TRBJ2-1; 9 bases are shared with TRBD2. CDR3 length equals 17 residues. V lost 5 bases, J lost 1 base, and 9 bases stayed unmatched. CDR1 and CDR2 from the germline V gene are SGHNT and YENEEA. CDR3 sequence: CASSHRLAAPSYNEQFF. The CDR3 nucleotides are TGTGCCAGCAGCCACAGACTAGCGGCACCATCCTACAATGAGCAGTTCTTC.

V gene TRBV7-2 combines with J gene TRBJ1-1; a possible D gene is TRBD1 (5 bases). Germline V gives CDR1 SGHTA, CDR2 FQGNSA. Between the trimmed V and J ends, which lost 3 bases and 1 base, there was a span of 12 bases. The CDR3 runs 15 residues. This chain's CDR3 is CASSLQGNPNTEAFF. CDR3 bases: TGTGCCAGCAGCTTGCAGGGAAACCCGAACACTGAAGCTTTCTTT.

This clonotype turned up a few times. The V gene is TRBV11-2, the J gene TRBJ1-2; D call uncertain. The CDR3 covers 14 residues. Germline CDR1 reads SGHAT; CDR2 reads FQNNGV. With 5 bases removed from V and 8 bases from J, the gap between germline ends came to 18 bases. The CDR3 region has the DNA TGTGCCAGCAGCCCTATCCTTCACCCCCTAGGCTACACCTTC. Protein: CASSPILHPLGYTF.

This clonotype was seen a handful of times. This sequence joins TRBV28 and TRBJ1-4, with unresolved D. This CDR3 region has 14 residues. CDR1 and CDR2 (germline): MDHEN, SYDVKM. V gave up 5 bases and J gave up 5 bases, with 12 bases separating them. This chain's CDR3 is CASSPQVENEKLFF. In nucleotides, the CDR3 is TGTGCCAGCAGTCCCCAAGTGGAAAATGAAAAACTGTTTTTT.

The rearrangement uses TRBV5-6 and TRBJ1-1; a possible D gene is TRBD1 (6 bases). Germline V CDR1 and CDR2: SGHDT, YYEEEE. This CDR3 is built from 12 residues. The germline V and J ends were trimmed by 5 bases and 8 bases, with 13 bases remaining between them. CDR3 DNA: TGTGCCAGCAGATTTAGTACAGGGGAAGCTTTCTTT. It is translated as CASRFSTGEAFF.

V and J are TRBV5-1 and TRBJ2-7; D not resolved. Germline CDR1 and CDR2: SGHRS and YFSETQ. The length of the CDR3 is 16 residues. V lost 4 bases, J lost 2 bases, and 19 bases lay in between. In nucleotides, the CDR3 is TGCGCCAGCAGCCCGGTGACCACCCGCTCACCCTACGAGCAGTACTTC. It codes for CASSPVTTRSPYEQYF.

This chain connects TRBV7-6 to TRBJ2-7; 8 nucleotides align to TRBD2. The V gene end was trimmed by 0 bases and the J gene end by 1 base; junction bases not matched to a gene: 2. Germline V lookup: CDR1 SGHVS, CDR2 FNYEAQ. CDR3 length: 15 residues. As DNA, the CDR3 is TGTGCCAGCAGCTTAGCAGCGGGGGCATCCTACGAGCAGTACTTC. Its protein product is CASSLAAGASYEQYF.

Only a few counts were recorded for this clonotype. The V call is TRBV6-1, the J call TRBJ1-1; no clear D. Germline-derived CDR1 and CDR2 are MNHNS and SASEGT. The CDR3 is 13 amino acids. Between the trimmed V and J ends, which lost 7 bases and 4 bases, there was a span of 13 bases. The CDR3 here is CASKYGWVTEAFF. CDR3 DNA sequence: TGTGCCAGCAAATACGGCTGGGTCACTGAAGCTTTCTTT.

The rearrangement joins TRBV7-9 to TRBJ2-1; D remains unclear. V was trimmed by 5 bases and J by 6 bases, leaving 17 bases between them. CDR1 and CDR2 (germline): SEHNR, FQNEAQ (reference sequence). CDR3 length: 15 residues. The CDR3 DNA is TGTGCCAGCAGCCAAAAGGATAGTTGGGGCAATGAGCAGTTCTTC. Translation: CASSQKDSWGNEQFF.

The table lists this clonotype with a few counts. The chain carries TRBV7-2 and TRBJ1-4; D gene ambiguous. The germline V gene has CDR1 SGHTA and CDR2 FQGNSA. V was cut by 6 bases and J by 5 bases, with 16 bases left in between. The CDR3 is 15 amino acids. CDR3 region: CASRMAASANEKLFF. CDR3 bases: TGTGCCAGCAGGATGGCAGCGTCAGCGAATGAAAAACTGTTTTTT.

The V gene is TRBV5-1, the J gene TRBJ2-6, with 8 positions matching TRBD2. The V segment lost 6 bases and the J segment 0 bases; nucleotides outside the gene matches: 5. Germline CDR1 is SGHRS and CDR2 is YFSETQ. This CDR3 is built from 16 residues. In DNA, the CDR3 is TGCGCCAGCACCCGGGAGGGCCTCTCTGGGGCCAACGTCCTGACTTTC. Amino acid sequence: CASTREGLSGANVLTF.

This clonotype was seen ten or more times. The gene calls are TRBV2 and TRBJ2-1, with 10 bases identical to TRBD2. With V trimmed by 0 bases and J by 2 bases, 7 bases remained unmatched. The CDR3 consists of 18 residues. CDR1 is SNHLY and CDR2 is FYNNEI in the germline V gene. CDR3 DNA: TGTGCCAGCAGTGAAGCGCTGGACGGACTAGCGGCCTACAATGAGCAGTTCTTC. Translation: CASSEALDGLAAYNEQFF.

The chain joins TRBV2 to TRBJ2-1; the D call may be TRBD1 or TRBD2 (7 bases each). This CDR3 has 15 amino acids. Germline V lookup: CDR1 SNHLY, CDR2 FYNNEI. V was pared by 4 bases and J by 5 bases, with 15 bases between. Here the CDR3 reads CASSAGGAGNNEQFF. As DNA, the CDR3 is TGTGCCAGCAGTGCAGGGGGGGCCGGGAACAATGAGCAGTTCTTC.

In this sample, this clonotype turned up a few times. This chain joins TRBV12-3 or TRBV12-4 and TRBJ2-1; 11 bases fit TRBD1. With V trimmed by 3 bases and J by 5 bases, 3 bases remained unmatched. The CDR3 is 15 residues long. CDR3 DNA: TGTGCCAGCAGTTTGGGGACAGGGGGACACAATGAGCAGTTCTTC. It encodes CASSLGTGGHNEQFF.

The CDR3 DNA sequence: TGTGCCAGCAGCCAAGACGGGGGTCTCACTGAAGCTTTCTTT. It encodes CASSQDGGLTEAFF. The chain joins TRBV4-2 to TRBJ1-1, with a possible D match to TRBD1 (5 bases). V was trimmed by 0 bases and J by 4 bases, leaving 9 bases between them. CDR3 length: 14 residues. Germline-derived CDR1 and CDR2 are LGHNA and YNFKEQ.

This clonotype has just a few counts. V and J are TRBV7-6 and TRBJ2-2; D is possibly TRBD2 (7 bases). The length of the CDR3 is 17 residues. CDR1 is SGHVS, CDR2 FNYEAQ, per germline. V was clipped by 1 base and J by 0 bases, with 12 bases between them. The CDR3: CASSLVFGGPNTGELFF. The CDR3 DNA reads as TGTGCCAGCAGCTTAGTGTTCGGGGGGCCGAACACCGGGGAGCTGTTTTTT.